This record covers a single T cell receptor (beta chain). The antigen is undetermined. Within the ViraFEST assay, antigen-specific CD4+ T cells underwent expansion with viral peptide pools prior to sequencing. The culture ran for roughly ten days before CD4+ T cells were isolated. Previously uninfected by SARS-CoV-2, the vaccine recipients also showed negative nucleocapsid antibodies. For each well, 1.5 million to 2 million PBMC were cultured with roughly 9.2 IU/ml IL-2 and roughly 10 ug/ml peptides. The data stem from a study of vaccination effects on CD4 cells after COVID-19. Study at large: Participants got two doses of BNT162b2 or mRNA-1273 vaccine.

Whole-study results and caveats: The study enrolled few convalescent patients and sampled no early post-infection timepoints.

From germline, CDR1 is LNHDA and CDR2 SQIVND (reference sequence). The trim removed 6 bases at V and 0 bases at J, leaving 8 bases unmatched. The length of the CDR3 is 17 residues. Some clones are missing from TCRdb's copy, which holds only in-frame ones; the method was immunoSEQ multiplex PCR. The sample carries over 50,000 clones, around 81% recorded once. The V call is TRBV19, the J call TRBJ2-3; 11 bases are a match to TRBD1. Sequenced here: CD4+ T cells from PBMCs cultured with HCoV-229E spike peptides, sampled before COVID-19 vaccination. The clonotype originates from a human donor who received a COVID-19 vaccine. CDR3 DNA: TGTGCCAGTAGGGACAGGGGGCTGGCGGGGAGCACAGATACGCAGTATTTT. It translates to CASRDRGLAGSTDTQYF. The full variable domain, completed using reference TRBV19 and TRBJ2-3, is DGGITQSPKYLFRKEGQNVTLSCEQNLNHDAMYWYRQDPGQGLRLIYYSQIVNDFQKGDIAEGYSVSREKKESFPLTVTSAQKNPTAFYLCASRDRGLAGSTDTQYFGPGTRLTVL.